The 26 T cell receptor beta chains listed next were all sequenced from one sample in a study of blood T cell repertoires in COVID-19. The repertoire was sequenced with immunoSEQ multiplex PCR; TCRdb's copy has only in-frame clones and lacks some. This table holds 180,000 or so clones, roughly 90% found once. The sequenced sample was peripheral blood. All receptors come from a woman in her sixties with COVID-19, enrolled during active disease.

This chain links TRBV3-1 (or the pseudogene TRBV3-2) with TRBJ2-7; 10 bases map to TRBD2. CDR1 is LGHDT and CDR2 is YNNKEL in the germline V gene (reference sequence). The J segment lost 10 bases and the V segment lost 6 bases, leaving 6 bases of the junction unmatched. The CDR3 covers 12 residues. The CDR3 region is CASRSTSGKQYF. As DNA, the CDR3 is TGTGCCAGCAGATCCACTAGCGGGAAACAGTACTTC.

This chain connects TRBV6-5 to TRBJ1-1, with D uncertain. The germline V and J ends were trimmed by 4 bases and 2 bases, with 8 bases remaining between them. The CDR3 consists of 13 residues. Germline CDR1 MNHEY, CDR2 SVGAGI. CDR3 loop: CASSFNRNTEAFF. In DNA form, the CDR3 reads TGTGCCAGCAGTTTTAACAGAAACACTGAAGCTTTCTTT.

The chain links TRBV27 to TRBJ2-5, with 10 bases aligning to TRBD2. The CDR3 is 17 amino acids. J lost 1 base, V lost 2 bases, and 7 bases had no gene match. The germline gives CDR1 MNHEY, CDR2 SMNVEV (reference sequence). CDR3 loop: CASSLRLTSGLQETQYF. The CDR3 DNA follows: TGTGCCAGCAGTTTACGATTGACTAGCGGGCTCCAAGAGACCCAGTACTTC.

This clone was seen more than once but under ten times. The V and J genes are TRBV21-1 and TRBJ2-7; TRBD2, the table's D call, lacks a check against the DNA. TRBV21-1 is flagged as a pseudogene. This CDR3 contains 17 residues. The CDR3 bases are TGTGCCAGCAGCAAAGCGCCCTCCGGGACTAGTTACTACGAGCAGTACTTC. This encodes CASSKAPSGTSYYEQYF.

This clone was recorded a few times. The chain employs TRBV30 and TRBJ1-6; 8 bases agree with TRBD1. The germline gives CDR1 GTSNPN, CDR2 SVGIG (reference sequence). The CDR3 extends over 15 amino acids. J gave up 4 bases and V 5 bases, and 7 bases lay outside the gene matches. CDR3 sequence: CAWGTGASYNSPLHF. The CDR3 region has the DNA TGTGCCTGGGGGACAGGAGCATCTTATAATTCACCCCTCCACTTT.

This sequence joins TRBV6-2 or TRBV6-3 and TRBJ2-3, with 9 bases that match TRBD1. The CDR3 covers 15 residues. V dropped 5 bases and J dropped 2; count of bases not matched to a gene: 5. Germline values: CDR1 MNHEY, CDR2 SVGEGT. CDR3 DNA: TGTGCCAGCAGTGCACAGGGGGCGCCCACAGATACGCAGTATTTT. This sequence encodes CASSAQGAPTDTQYF.

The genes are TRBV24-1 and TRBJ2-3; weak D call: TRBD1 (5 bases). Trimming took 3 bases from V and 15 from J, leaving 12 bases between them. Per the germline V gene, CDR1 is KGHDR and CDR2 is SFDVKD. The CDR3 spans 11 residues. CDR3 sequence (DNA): TGTGCCACCAGTGATCCCCACAGGTGCTATTTT. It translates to CATSDPHRCYF.

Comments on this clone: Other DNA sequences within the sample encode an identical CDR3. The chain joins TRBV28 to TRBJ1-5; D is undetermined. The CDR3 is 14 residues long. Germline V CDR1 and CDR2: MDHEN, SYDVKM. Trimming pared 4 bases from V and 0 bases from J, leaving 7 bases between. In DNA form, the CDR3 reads TGTGCCAGCAGTTCCACTCTTAGCAATCAGCCCCAGCATTTT. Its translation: CASSSTLSNQPQHF.

CDR3 nucleotides: TGTGCCAGCAGCGGAGGCAATGAGCAGTTCTTC. As protein: CASSGGNEQFF. The chain combines TRBV9 with TRBJ2-1; D unresolved. Germline lookup yields CDR1 SGDLS and CDR2 YYNGEE. The V end was cut by 3 bases, the J end by 6 bases, with 4 bases between. The length of the CDR3 is 11 residues.

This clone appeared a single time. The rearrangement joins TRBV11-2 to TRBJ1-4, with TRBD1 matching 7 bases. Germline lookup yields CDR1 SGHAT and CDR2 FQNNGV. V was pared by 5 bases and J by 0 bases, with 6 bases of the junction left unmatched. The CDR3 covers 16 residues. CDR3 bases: TGTGCCAGCAGCCCTGACAGGGTAACAACTAATGAAAAACTGTTTTTT. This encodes CASSPDRVTTNEKLFF.

The CDR3 loop reads CASSRTRGGEQYF. CDR3 DNA: TGTGCCAGCAGTAGGACCAGGGGTGGCGAGCAGTACTTC. V gene TRBV6-5 combines with J gene TRBJ2-7; a weak D match, TRBD1 (6 bases). The CDR3 contains 13 residues. Per germline, CDR1 MNHEY and CDR2 SVGAGI. V lost 5 bases and J lost 6, with 14 bases in between.

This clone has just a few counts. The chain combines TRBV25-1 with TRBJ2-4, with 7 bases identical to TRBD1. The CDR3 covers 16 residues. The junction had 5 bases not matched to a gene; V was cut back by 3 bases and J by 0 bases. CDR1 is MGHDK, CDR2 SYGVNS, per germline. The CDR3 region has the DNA TGTGCCAGCAGTGACGACAGGGCGCTAGCCAAAAACATTCAGTACTTC. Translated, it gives CASSDDRALAKNIQYF.

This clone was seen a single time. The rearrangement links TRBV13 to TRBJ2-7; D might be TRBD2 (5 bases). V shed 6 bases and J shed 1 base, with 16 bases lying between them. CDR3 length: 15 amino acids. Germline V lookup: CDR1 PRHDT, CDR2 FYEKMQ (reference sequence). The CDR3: CASSPRPRGSYEQYF. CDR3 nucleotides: TGTGCCAGCAGTCCTAGGCCGCGAGGGTCCTACGAGCAGTACTTC.

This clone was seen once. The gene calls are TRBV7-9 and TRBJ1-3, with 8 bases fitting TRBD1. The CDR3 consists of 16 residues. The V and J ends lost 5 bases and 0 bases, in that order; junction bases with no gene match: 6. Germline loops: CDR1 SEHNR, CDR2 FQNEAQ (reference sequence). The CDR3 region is CASSARQGSSGNTIYF. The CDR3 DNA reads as TGTGCCAGCAGCGCCCGACAGGGGAGCTCTGGAAACACCATATATTTT.

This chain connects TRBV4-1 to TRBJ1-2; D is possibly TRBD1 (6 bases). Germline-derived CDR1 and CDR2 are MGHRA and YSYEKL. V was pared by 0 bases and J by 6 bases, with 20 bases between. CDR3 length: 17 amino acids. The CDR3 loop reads CASSQDGVTGKGNGYTF. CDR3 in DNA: TGCGCCAGCAGCCAAGATGGAGTCACAGGGAAGGGAAATGGCTACACCTTC.

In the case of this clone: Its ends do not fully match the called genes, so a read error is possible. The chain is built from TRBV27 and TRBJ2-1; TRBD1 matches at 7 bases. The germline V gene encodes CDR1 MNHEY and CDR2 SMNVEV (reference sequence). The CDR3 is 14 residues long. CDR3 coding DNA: TGTGCCAGCAGTTTCCATGAGGGGGCTAGCCCCAGAATCTTC. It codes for CASSFHEGASPRIF.

CDR3 in amino acids: CASSPGTSGRGLSDTQYF. The CDR3 DNA sequence: TGCGCCAGCAGCCCCGGGACTAGCGGGAGGGGGCTTTCAGATACGCAGTATTTT. The rearrangement links TRBV5-1 to TRBJ2-3, with TRBD2 matching 16 bases. CDR1 and CDR2 (germline): SGHRS, YFSETQ. V lost 4 bases and J lost 4; bases outside the gene matches: 9. The CDR3 is made up of 18 amino acids.

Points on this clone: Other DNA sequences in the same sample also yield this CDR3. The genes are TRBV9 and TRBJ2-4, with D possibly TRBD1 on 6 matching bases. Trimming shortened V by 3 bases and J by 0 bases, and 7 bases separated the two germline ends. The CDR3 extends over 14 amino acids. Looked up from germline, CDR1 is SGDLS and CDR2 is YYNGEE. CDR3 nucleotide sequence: TGTGCCAGCAGCGCACAGGGAGCCAAAAACATTCAGTACTTC. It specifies CASSAQGAKNIQYF.

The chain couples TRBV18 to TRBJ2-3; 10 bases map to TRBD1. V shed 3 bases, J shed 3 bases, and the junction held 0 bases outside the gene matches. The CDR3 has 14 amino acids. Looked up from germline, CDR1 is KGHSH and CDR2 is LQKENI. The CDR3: CASSPDRGTDTQYF. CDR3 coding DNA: TGTGCCAGCTCACCGGACAGGGGGACAGATACGCAGTATTTT.

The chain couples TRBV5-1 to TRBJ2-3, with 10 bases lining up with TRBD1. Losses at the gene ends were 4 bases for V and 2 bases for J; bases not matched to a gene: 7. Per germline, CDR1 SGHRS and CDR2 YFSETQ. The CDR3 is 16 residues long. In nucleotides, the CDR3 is TGCGCCAGCAGCCGGACAGGGGGATCCACCACAGATACGCAGTATTTT. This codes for CASSRTGGSTTDTQYF.

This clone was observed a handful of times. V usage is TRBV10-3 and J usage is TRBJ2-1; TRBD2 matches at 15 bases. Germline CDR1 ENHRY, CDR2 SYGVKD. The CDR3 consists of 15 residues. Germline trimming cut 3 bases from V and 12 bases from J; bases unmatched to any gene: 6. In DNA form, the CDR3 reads TGTGCCATCAGTGACGGACTAGCGGGAGGGGGTAGGCAGTTCTTC. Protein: CAISDGLAGGGRQFF.

The CDR3 DNA follows: TGCGCCAGTCTAGACAGGGACTCTGGAAACACCATATATTTT. It codes for CASLDRDSGNTIYF. This chain links TRBV5-1 with TRBJ1-3; 7 nucleotides line up with TRBD1. The germline V gene encodes CDR1 SGHRS and CDR2 YFSETQ. The V and J ends lost 8 bases and 0 bases, in that order; junction bases with no gene match: 5. The CDR3 is made up of 14 amino acids.

The CDR3 DNA reads as TGTGCCACCTATCCGTCTGGGGCCAACGTCCTGACTTTC. This codes for CATYPSGANVLTF. The genes are TRBV28 and TRBJ2-6; D not certain. Germline V CDR1 and CDR2: MDHEN, SYDVKM. The CDR3 totals 13 residues. V lost 10 bases and J lost 1, with 8 bases in between. Supplemented by reference TRBV28 and TRBJ2-6, the full variable domain reads DVKVTQSSRYLVKRTGEKVFLECVQDMDHENMFWYRQDPGLGLRLIYFSYDVKMKEKGDIPEGYSVSREKKERFSLILESASTNQTSMYLCATYPSGANVLTFGAGSRLTVL.

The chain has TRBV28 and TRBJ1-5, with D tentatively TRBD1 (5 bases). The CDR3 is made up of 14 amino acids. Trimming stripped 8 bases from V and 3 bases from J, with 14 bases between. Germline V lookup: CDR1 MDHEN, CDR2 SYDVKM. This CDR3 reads CASGAQTYNQPQHF. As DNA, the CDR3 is TGTGCCAGCGGGGCACAGACCTACAATCAGCCCCAGCATTTT.

The CDR3 spells CASSPSGDRRQPQHF. The CDR3, as DNA: TGTGCCAGCAGCCCCTCGGGGGACAGAAGGCAGCCCCAGCATTTT. The V call is TRBV7-8, the J call TRBJ1-5, with 7 bases that match TRBD1. The length of the CDR3 is 15 residues. Germline V lookup: CDR1 SGHVS, CDR2 FQNEAQ. The ends lost 5 bases at V and 7 bases at J; junction bases unmatched: 11. Drawing the rest from reference TRBV7-8 and TRBJ1-5, the complete variable domain is GAGVSQSPRYKVAKRGQDVALRCDPISGHVSLFWYQQALGQGPEFLTYFQNEAQLDKSGLPSDRFFAERPEGSVSTLKIQRTQQEDSAVYLCASSPSGDRRQPQHFGDGTRLSIL.

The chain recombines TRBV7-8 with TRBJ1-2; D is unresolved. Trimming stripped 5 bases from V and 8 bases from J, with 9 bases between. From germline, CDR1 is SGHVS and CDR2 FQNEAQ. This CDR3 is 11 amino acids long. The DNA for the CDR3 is TGTGCCAGCAGCCAAGCTAGCGGCTACACCTTC. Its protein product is CASSQASGYTF.